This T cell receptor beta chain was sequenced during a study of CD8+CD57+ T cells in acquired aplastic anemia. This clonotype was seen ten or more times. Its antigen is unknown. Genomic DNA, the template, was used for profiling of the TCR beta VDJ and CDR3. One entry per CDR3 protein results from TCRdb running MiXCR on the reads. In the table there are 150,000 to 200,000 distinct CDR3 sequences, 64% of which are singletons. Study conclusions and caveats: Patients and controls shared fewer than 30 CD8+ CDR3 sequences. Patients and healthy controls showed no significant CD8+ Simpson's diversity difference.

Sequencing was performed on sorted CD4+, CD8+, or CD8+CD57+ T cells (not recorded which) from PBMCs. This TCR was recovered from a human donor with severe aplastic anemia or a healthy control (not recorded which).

CDR3: CASSLGTGGTYEQYF. The CDR3 DNA reads TGCGCCAGCAGCCTCGGGACAGGGGGGACCTACGAGCAGTACTTC. The chain combines TRBV4-3 with TRBJ2-7; 11 bases map to TRBD1. Unmatched junction bases numbered 4, after V lost 4 bases and J lost 2 bases. The CDR3 has 15 amino acids. Germline V gene lookup returns CDR1 LGHNA and CDR2 YSLEER.